This T cell receptor beta chain came from a study of long-term antiretroviral therapy in people with HIV. On this clone: No antigen is known for it.

The ends lost 4 bases at V and 0 bases at J; junction bases unmatched: 6. This CDR3 comprises 15 residues. Germline lookup yields CDR1 SGHDN and CDR2 FVKESK. Cryopreserved PBMC numbered roughly 1-10 million per sample before DNA extraction. Overall study findings and caveats: Patients on ART gained diversity, which nonetheless stayed below transplant donor controls. The repertoire was dominated at all time points by clones expanded before ART.

Version v3.0 of the immunoSEQ assay ran at survey level. Sequencing set out to capture roughly 40,000-55,000 T-cell genomes per sample. Profiled with immunoSEQ multiplex PCR; TCRdb holds only in-frame clones, not every one. Found here are around 30,000 clones, 75% to 90% of them singletons; the top ten hold approximately 9%. This sample comprised unsorted PBMCs, obtained 2.3 years after starting antiretroviral therapy. This rearrangement joins TRBV14 to TRBJ2-7, with TRBD1 matching 7 bases. The sequence was obtained from a man aged 40-55 years with HIV. CDR3 nucleotides: TGTGCCAGCAGCCTAGGGACAGTAACCTCCTACGAGCAGTACTTC. It translates to CASSLGTVTSYEQYF.